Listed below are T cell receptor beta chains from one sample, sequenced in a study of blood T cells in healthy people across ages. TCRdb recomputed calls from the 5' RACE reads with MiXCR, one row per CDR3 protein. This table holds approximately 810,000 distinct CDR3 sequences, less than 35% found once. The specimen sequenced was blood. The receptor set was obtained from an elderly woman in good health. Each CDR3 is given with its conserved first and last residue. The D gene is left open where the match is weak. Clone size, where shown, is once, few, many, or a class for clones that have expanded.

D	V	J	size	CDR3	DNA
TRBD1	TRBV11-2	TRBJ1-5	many	CASSRSGGSNQPQHF	TGTGCCAGCAGCCGATCAGGGGGGAGCAATCAGCCCCAGCATTTT
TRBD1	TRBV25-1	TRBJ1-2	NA	CAGSESGQGYGYTF	TGTGCCGGCAGTGAATCTGGACAGGGTTATGGCTACACCTTC
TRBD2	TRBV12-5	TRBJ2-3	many	CASGLTSGGADTQYF	TGTGCTAGTGGTTTGACTAGCGGGGGGGCAGATACGCAGTATTTT
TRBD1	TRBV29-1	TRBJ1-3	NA	CSVEDLQGAGNTIYF	TGCAGCGTTGAAGATCTCCAGGGGGCCGGAAACACCATATATTTT
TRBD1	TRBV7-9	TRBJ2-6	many	CASSLVVGQGISGANVLTF	TGTGCCAGCAGCTTAGTTGTGGGACAGGGGATCTCTGGGGCCAACGTCCTGACTTTC
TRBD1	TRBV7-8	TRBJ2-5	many	CASSSGRDRGETQYF	TGTGCCAGCAGCTCAGGGCGGGACAGGGGAGAGACCCAGTACTTC
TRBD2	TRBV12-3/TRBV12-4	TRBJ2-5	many	CASGLTDSSGGTQYF	TGTGCCAGCGGCCTGACAGACAGTAGCGGGGGTACCCAGTACTTC
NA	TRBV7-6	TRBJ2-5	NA	CASRQSPTRETQYF	TGTGCCAGCCGCCAAAGCCCCACTCGGGAGACCCAGTACTTC
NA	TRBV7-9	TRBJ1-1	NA	CASSVSSGGAAAFF	TGTGCCAGCAGCGTAAGTTCGGGGGGCGCGGCAGCTTTCTTT
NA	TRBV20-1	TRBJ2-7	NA	CRMLLEQAYGQYF	TGCAGAATGCTATTGGAGCAGGCCTACGGGCAGTACTTC
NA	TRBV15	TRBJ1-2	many	CATSRRDSYGYTF	TGTGCCACCAGCAGACGCGACAGCTATGGCTACACCTTC
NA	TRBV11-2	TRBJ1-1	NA	CASSLSRQVNTEAFF	TGTGCCAGCAGCTTATCTAGACAGGTGAACACTGAAGCTTTCTTT
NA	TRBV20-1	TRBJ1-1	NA	CSAREDRTTEAFF	TGCAGTGCTAGAGAGGACAGAACAACTGAAGCTTTCTTT
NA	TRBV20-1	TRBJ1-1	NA	CSTRGLFPGSYWNTEAFF	TGCAGTACTAGAGGACTTTTTCCGGGCTCATATTGGAACACTGAAGCTTTCTTT
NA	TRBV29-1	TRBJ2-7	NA	CSVAWESYEQYF	TGCAGCGTTGCGTGGGAGAGCTACGAGCAGTACTTC